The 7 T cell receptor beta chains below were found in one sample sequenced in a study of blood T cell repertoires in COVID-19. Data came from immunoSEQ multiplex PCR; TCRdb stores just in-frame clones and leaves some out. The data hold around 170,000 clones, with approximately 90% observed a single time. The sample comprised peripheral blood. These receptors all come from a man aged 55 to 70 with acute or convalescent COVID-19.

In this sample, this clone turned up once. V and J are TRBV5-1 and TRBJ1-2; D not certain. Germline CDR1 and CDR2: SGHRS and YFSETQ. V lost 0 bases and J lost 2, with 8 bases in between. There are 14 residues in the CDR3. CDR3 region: CASSLVPENYGYTF. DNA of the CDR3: TGCGCCAGCAGCTTGGTCCCGGAGAACTATGGCTACACCTTC.

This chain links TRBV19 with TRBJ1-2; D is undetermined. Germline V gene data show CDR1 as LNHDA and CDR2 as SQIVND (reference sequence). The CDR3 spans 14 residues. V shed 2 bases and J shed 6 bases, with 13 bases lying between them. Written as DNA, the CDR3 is TGTGCCAGTAGTATACGGAACAGTATCGATGGCTACACCTTC. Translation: CASSIRNSIDGYTF.

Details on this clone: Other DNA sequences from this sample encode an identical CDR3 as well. This chain's CDR3 is CATSDSNQPQHF. The CDR3 DNA is TGTGCCACCAGTGATTCGAATCAGCCCCAGCATTTT. J is TRBJ1-5 and V is TRBV24-1; no reliable D call. CDR1 is KGHDR and CDR2 is SFDVKD in the germline V gene. The CDR3 contains 12 residues. V was pared by 2 bases and J by 4 bases, with 2 bases between.

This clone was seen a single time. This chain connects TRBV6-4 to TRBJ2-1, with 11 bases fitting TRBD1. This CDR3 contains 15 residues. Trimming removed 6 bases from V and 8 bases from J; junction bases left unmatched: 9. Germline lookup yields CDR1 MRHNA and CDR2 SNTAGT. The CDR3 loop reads CASREAWTGGHEQFF. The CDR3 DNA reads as TGTGCCAGCAGGGAAGCATGGACAGGGGGCCATGAGCAGTTCTTC.

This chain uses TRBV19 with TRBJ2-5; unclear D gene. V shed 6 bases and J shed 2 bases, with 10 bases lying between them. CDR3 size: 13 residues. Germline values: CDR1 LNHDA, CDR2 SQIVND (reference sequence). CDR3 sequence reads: CASSWAEQETQYF. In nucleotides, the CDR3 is TGTGCCAGTAGCTGGGCAGAACAAGAGACCCAGTACTTC.

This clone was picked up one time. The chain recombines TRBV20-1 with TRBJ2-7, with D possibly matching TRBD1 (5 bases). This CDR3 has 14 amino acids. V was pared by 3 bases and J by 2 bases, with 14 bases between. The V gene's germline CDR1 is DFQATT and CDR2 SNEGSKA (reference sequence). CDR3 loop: CSASGRSGTYEQYF. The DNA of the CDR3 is TGCAGTGCTAGTGGAAGGTCAGGGACCTACGAGCAGTACTTC.

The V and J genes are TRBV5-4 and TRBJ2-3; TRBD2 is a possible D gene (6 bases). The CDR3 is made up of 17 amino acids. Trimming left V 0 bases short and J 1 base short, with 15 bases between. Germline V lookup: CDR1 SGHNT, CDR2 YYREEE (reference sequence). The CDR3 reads CASSLAGAGLGTDTQYF. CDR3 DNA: TGTGCCAGCAGCTTGGCCGGCGCGGGGCTGGGCACAGATACGCAGTATTTT.